Each of the 3 T cell receptor beta chains below was sequenced from the same sample in a study of OX40 agonist ivuxolimab in advanced cancers. Sequencing used immunoSEQ multiplex PCR; TCRdb keeps in-frame clones, though not all of them. The data hold around 17,000 clones, with 70% to 90% observed a single time. This sample comprised CD4+ or CD8+ T cells sorted from blood, obtained in a trial of the OX40 agonist ivuxolimab. Receptors originate from an adult with an advanced solid tumor such as melanoma, head and neck, liver or kidney cancer.

This chain joins TRBV5-1 and TRBJ2-1, with 10 bases identical to TRBD2. The CDR3 consists of 16 residues. Unmatched junction bases numbered 7, after V lost 0 bases and J lost 7 bases. Germline loops: CDR1 SGHRS, CDR2 YFSETQ. CDR3 DNA sequence: TGCGCCAGCAGCTTGGCCGGGCTAGCGGGAGTGAATGAGCAGTTCTTC. Its protein product is CASSLAGLAGVNEQFF.

The chain carries TRBV10-1 and TRBJ2-3, with D perhaps matching TRBD2 (5 bases). The CDR3 has 15 amino acids. Germline values: CDR1 WNHNN, CDR2 SYGVQD (reference sequence). Trimming stripped 5 bases from V and 0 bases from J, with 12 bases between. As DNA, the CDR3 is TGCGCCAGCAGTTCCGATGGGAGTAGCACAGATACGCAGTATTTT. Translating gives CASSSDGSSTDTQYF.

This chain links TRBV30 with TRBJ1-3; D is ambiguous. The V gene lost 1 base and the J gene lost 8 bases, with 9 bases spanning the gap. The CDR3 loop spans 12 amino acids. CDR1 and CDR2 (germline): GTSNPN, SVGIG (reference sequence). The CDR3 is CAWSGLEDTIYF. The CDR3 region has the DNA TGTGCCTGGAGTGGCCTTGAGGACACCATATATTTT.